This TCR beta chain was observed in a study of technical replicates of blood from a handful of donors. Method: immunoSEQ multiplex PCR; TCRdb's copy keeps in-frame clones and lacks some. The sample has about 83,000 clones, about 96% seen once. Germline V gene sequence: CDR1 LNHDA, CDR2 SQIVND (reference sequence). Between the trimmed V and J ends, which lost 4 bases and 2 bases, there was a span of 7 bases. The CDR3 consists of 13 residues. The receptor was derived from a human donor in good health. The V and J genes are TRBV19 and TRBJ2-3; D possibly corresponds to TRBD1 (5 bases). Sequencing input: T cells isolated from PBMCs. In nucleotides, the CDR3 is TGTGCCAGTAGTAACAGGCACACAGATACGCAGTATTTT. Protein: CASSNRHTDTQYF.